The 2 T cell receptor beta chains listed next were all sequenced from one sample in a study of T cell responses to AZD1222 COVID-19 vaccine. Here immunoSEQ multiplex PCR was the method, and the copy in TCRdb shows in-frame clones only, minus some. The sample has roughly 120,000 clones; 94% are singletons. Sequenced here: peripheral blood, sampled 28 days after the second AZD1222 dose. The receptors originated from an adult who received the AZD1222 COVID-19 vaccine.

The chain has TRBV3-1 (or the pseudogene TRBV3-2) and TRBJ1-1; the D gene is possibly TRBD1 (6 bases). Trimming took off 0 bases at V and 11 bases at J, with 16 bases between the two ends. In germline, CDR1 is LGHDT, CDR2 YNNKEL (reference sequence). The CDR3 sequence is 14 residues long. The CDR3 here is CASSQDTGTPTAFF. As DNA, the CDR3 is TGTGCCAGCAGCCAAGATACCGGGACACCTACCGCTTTCTTT.

This chain's CDR3 is CASSGGDWGSYNEQFF. CDR3 DNA sequence: TGTGCCAGCAGTGGGGGGGACTGGGGCTCCTACAATGAGCAGTTCTTC. The rearrangement uses TRBV6-1 and TRBJ2-1; D possibly corresponds to TRBD2 (6 bases). V gave up 4 bases and J gave up 0 bases, with 13 bases separating them. This CDR3 spans 16 amino acids. Germline V CDR1 and CDR2: MNHNS, SASEGT.